This TCR beta chain was sequenced in a study of T cells in narcolepsy. Study-wide context: Patients with NT1 or NT2 and healthy control donors were enrolled.

Only a few counts were recorded for this clone. Antigen unknown. Germline values: CDR1 MDHEN, CDR2 SYDVKM. The CDR3 length is 12 residues. Trimming removed 2 bases at V and 2 bases at J, with 4 bases between. The repertoire was sequenced with immunoSEQ multiplex PCR; TCRdb's copy has only in-frame clones and lacks some. The sample has 20,000 to 30,000 clones, approximately 62% seen once. Study-wide results and caveats: Same-patient CSF and blood CD4+ T cell clonotypes included HCRT-specific and TRIB2-specific autoreactive ones. Healthy controls reportedly lacked the autoreactive clonotypes serially found in patients' blood. No autoreactive T cell clone sequences appeared in some memory CD4+ repertoires.

This chain links TRBV28 with TRBJ2-7, with D unclear. This sequence was found in a human donor in good health. Sequenced: memory (CD45RA-) CD4+ T cells from blood. In DNA, the CDR3 is TGTGCCAGCAGTTTACAGGCCTACGAGCAGTACTTC. Protein: CASSLQAYEQYF.